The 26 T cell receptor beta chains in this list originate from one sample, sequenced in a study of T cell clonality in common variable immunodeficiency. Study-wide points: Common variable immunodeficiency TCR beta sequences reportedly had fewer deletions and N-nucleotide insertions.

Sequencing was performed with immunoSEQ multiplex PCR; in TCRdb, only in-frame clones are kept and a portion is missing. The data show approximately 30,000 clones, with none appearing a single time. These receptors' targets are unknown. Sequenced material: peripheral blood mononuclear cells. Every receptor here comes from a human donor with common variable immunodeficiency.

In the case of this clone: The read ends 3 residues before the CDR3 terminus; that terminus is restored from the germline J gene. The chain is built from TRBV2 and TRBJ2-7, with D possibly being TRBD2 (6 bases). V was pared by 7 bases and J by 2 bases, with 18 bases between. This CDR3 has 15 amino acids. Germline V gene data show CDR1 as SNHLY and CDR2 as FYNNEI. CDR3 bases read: TGTGCCAGCACATTGGGGGGAGGCGTAGCCTACGAG. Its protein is CASTLGGGVAYE. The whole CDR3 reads CASTLGGGVAYEQYF.

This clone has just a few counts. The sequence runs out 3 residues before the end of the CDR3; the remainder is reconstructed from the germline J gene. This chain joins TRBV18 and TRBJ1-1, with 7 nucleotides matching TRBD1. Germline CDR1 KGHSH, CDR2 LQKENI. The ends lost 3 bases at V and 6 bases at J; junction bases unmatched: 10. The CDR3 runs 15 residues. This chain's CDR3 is CASSPSLRTGPEAFF. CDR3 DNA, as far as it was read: TGTGCCAGCTCACCCTCTCTAAGGACAGGCCCTGAA.

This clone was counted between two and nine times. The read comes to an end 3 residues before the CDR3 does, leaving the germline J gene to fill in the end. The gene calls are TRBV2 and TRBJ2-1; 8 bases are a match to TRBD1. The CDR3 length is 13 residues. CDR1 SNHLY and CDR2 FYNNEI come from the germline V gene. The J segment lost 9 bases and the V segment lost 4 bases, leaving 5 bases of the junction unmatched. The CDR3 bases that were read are TGTGCCAGCAGTGGACAGGGGACGGGTGAG. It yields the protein CASSGQGTGE. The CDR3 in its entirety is CASSGQGTGEQFF.

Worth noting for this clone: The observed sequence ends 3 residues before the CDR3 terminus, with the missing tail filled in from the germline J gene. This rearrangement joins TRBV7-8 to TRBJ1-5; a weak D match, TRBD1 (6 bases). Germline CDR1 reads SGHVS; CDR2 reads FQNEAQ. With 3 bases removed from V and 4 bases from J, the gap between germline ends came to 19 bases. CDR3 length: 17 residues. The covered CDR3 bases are TGTGCCAGCAGCTTTAGGGGGGGAGGCGCCGGGAATCAGCCC. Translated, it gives CASSFRGGGAGNQP. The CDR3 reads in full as CASSFRGGGAGNQPQHF. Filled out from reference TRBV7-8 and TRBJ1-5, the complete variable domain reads GAGVSQSPRYKVAKRGQDVALRCDPISGHVSLFWYQQALGQGPEFLTYFQNEAQLDKSGLPSDRFFAERPEGSVSTLKIQRTQQEDSAVYLCASSFRGGGAGNQPQHFGDGTRLSIL.

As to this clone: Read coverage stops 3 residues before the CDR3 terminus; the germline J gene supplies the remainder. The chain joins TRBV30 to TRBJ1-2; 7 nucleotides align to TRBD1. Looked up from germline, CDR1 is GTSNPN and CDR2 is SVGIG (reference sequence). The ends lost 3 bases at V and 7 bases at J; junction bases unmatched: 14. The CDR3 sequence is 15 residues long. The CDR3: CAWSLARGPHLGYTF. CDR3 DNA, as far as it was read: TGTGCCTGGAGCCTCGCGAGGGGGCCGCATCTTGGC.

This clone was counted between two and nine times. The part of the CDR3 DNA that was read is TGTGCCAGCAGCCCAGGGGGATTGAACACCGGGGAG. This encodes CASSPGGLNTGE. The whole CDR3 protein reads CASSPGGLNTGELFF. The V call is TRBV7-2, the J call TRBJ2-2, with 7 bases matching TRBD1. Coverage ceases 3 residues before the CDR3 finishes, and the germline J gene fills in the end. The V and J ends lost 5 bases and 1 base, in that order; junction bases with no gene match: 4. CDR3 length: 15 residues. The germline gives CDR1 SGHTA, CDR2 FQGNSA. Full variable domain (outside the CDR3, taken from reference TRBV7-2 and TRBJ2-2): GAGVSQSPSNKVTEKGKDVELRCDPISGHTALYWYRQSLGQGLEFLIYFQGNSAPDKSGLPSDRFSAERTGGSVSTLTIQRTQQEDSAVYLCASSPGGLNTGELFFGEGSRLTVL.

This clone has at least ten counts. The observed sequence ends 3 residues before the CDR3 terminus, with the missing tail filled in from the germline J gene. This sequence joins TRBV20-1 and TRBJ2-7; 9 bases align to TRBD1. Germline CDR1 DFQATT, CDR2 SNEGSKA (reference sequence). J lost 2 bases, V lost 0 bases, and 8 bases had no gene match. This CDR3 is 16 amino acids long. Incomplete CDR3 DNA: TGCAGTGCTAGAGATCCACAGGGGGCGCTGGCCTACGAG. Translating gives CSARDPQGALAYE. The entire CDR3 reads CSARDPQGALAYEQYF.

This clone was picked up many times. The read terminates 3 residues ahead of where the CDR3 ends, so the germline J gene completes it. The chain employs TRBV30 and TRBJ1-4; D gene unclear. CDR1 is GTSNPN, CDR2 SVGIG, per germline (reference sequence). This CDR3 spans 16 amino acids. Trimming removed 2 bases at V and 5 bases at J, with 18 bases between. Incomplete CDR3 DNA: TGTGCCTGGAGTTCACGCTCCGGGTGGCGCAATGAAAAA. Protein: CAWSSRSGWRNEK. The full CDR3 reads CAWSSRSGWRNEKLFF.

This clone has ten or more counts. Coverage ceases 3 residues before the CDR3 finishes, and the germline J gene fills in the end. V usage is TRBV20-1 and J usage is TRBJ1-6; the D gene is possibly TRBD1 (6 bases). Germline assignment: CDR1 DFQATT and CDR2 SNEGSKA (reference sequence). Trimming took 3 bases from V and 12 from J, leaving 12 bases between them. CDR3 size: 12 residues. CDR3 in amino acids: CSASSGGKPLHF. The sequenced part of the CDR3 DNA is TGCAGTGCTAGTAGCGGGGGCAAACCC.

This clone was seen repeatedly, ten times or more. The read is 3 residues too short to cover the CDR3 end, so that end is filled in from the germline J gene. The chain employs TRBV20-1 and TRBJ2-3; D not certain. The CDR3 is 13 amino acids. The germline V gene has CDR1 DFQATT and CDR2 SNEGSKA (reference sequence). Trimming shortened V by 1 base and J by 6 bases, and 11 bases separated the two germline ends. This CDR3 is CSARGPQGDTQYF. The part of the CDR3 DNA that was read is TGCAGTGCTAGAGGCCCGCAAGGGGATACG.

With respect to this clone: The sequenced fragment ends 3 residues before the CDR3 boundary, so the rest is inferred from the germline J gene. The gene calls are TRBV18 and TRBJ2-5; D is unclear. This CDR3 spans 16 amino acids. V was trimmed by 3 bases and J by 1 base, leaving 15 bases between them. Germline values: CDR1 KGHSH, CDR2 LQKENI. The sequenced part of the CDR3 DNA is TGTGCCAGCTCACCCCAAATTTCTGCCGGCCAAGAGACC. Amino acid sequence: CASSPQISAGQET. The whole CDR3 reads CASSPQISAGQETQYF.

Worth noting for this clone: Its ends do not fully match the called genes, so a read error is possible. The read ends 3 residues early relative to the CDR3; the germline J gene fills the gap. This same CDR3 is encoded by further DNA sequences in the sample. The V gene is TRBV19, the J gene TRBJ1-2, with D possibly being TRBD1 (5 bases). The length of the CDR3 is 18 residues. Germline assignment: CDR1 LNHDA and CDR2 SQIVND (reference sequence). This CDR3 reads CASSIEGSGGHPNYGYTF. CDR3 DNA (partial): TGTGCCAGTAGCATAGAAGGGAGTGGTGGACACCCAAACTATGGC.

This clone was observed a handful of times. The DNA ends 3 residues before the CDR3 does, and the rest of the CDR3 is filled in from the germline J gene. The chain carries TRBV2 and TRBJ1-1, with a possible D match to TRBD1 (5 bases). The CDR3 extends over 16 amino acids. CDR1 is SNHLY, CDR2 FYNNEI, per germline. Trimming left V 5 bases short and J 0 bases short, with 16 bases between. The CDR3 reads CASSPDFRVMNTEAFF. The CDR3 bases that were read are TGTGCCAGCAGTCCCGACTTCAGGGTCATGAACACTGAA.

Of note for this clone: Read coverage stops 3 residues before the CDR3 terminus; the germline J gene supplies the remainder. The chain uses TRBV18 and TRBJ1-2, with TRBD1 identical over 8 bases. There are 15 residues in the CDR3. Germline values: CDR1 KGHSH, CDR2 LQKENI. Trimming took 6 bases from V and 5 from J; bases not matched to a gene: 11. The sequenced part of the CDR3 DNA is TGTGCCAGCTCTAATAGTATGCAGGGGGCTTATGGC. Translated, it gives CASSNSMQGAYG. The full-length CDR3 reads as CASSNSMQGAYGYTF. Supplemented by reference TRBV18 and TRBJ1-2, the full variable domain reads NAGVMQNPRHLVRRRGQEARLRCSPMKGHSHVYWYRQLPEEGLKFMVYLQKENIIDESGMPKERFSAEFPKEGPSILRIQQVVRGDSAAYFCASSNSMQGAYGYTFGSGTRLTVV.

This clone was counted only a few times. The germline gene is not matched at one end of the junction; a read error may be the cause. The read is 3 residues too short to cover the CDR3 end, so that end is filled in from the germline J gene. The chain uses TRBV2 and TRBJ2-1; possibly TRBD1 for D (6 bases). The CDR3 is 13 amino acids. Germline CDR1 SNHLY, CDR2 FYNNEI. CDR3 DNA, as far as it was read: TGTGCCAGCGGCCTACAGGGATACAGTGAG. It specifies CASGLQGYSE. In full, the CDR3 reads CASGLQGYSEQFF.

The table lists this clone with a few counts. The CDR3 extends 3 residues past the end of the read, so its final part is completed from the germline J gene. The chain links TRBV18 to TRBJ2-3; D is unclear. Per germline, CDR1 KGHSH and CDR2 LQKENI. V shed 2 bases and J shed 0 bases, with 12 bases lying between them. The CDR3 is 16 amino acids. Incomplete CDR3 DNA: TGTGCCAGCTCACCAATCGTGGCTGAGAGCACAGATACG. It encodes CASSPIVAESTDT. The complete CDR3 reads CASSPIVAESTDTQYF. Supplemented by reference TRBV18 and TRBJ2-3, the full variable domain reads NAGVMQNPRHLVRRRGQEARLRCSPMKGHSHVYWYRQLPEEGLKFMVYLQKENIIDESGMPKERFSAEFPKEGPSILRIQQVVRGDSAAYFCASSPIVAESTDTQYFGPGTRLTVL.

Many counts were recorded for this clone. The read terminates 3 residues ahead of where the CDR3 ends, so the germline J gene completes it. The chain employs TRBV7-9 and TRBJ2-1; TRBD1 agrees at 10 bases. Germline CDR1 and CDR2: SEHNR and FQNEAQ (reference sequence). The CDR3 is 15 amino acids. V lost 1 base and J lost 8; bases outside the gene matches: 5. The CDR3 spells CASSLVVGQGDEQFF. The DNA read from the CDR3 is TGTGCCAGCAGCTTAGTAGTCGGACAGGGGGATGAG.

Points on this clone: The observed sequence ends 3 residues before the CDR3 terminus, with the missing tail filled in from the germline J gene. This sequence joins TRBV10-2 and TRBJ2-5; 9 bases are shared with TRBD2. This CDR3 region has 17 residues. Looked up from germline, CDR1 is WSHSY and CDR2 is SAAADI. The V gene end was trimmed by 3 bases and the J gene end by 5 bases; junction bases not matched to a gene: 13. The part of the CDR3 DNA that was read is TGCGCCAGCAGTGACGCCACGACTAGCGGATTTAAGGAGACC. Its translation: CASSDATTSGFKET. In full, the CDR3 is CASSDATTSGFKETQYF.

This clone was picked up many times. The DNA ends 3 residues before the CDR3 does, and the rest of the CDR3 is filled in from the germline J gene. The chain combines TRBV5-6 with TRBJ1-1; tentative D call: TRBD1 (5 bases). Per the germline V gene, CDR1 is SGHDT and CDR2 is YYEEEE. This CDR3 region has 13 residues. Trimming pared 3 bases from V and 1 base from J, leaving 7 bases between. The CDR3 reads CASSYGGNTEAFF. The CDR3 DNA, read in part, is TGTGCCAGCAGCTACGGGGGGAACACTGAA.

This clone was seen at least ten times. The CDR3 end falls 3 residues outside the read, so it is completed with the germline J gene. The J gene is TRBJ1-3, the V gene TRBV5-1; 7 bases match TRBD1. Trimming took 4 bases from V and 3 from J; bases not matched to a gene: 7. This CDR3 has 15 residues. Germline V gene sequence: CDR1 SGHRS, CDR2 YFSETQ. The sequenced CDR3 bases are TGCGCCAGCAGCCTTGACAGGGTTTTTGGAAACACC. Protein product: CASSLDRVFGNT. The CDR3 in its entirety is CASSLDRVFGNTIYF.

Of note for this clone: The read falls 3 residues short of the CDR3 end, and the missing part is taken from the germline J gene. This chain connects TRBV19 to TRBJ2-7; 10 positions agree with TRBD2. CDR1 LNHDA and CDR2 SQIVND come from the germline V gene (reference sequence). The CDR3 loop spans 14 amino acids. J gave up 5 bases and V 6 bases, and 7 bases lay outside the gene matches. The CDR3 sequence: CASSRAGGPHEQYF. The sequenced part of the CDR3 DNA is TGTGCCAGTAGCCGAGCGGGAGGGCCTCACGAG.

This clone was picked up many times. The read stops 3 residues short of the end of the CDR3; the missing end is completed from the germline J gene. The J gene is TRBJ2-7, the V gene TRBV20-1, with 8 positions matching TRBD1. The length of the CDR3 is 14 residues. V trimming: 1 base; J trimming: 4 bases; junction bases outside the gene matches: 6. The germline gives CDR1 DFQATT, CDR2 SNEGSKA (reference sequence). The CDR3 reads CSARVSGGAYEQYF. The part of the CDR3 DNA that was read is TGCAGTGCTAGAGTGTCAGGGGGCGCGTACGAG.

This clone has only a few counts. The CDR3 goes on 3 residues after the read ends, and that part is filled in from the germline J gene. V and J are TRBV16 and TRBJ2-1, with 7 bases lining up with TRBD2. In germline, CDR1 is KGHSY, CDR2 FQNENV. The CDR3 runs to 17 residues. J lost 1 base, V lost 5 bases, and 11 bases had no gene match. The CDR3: CASSSPPGGTSYNEQFF. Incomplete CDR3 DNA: TGTGCCAGCAGCTCCCCCCCCGGGGGGACTTCCTACAATGAG.

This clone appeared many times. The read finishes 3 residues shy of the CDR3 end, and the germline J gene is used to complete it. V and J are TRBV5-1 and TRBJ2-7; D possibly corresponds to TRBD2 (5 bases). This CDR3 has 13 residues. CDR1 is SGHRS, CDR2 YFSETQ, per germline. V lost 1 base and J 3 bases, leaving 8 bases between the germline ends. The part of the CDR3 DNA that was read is TGCGCCAGCAGCTTGTGGACTCACTACGAG. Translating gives CASSLWTHYE. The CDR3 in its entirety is CASSLWTHYEQYF. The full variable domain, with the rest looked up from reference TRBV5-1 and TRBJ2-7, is KAGVTQTPRYLIKTRGQQVTLSCSPISGHRSVSWYQQTPGQGLQFLFEYFSETQRNKGNFPGRFSGRQFSNSRSEMNVSTLELGDSALYLCASSLWTHYEQYFGPGTRLTVT.

Incomplete CDR3 DNA: TGTGCCAGCTCACCACCAGGGGTCCACGAG. This sequence encodes CASSPPGVHE. The full CDR3 protein reads CASSPPGVHEQYF. This chain uses TRBV18 with TRBJ2-7, with D maybe TRBD1 (5 bases). The read finishes 3 residues shy of the CDR3 end, and the germline J gene is used to complete it. V lost 0 bases and J lost 5, with 8 bases in between. The germline CDR1 and CDR2 sequences are KGHSH and LQKENI. The CDR3 runs to 13 residues.

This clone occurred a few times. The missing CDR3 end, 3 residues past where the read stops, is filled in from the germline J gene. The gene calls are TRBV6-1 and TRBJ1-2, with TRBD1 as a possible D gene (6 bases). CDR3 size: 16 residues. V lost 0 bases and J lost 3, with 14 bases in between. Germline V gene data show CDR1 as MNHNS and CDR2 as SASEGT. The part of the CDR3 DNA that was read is TGTGCCAGCAGTGAAGCAACAGGGAGAGGGGACTATGGC. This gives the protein CASSEATGRGDYG. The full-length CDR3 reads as CASSEATGRGDYGYTF.